This is a list of T cell receptor beta chains from one sample in a study of PD-L1 blockade in urothelial cancer. Clones were sequenced by immunoSEQ multiplex PCR, and TCRdb holds only the in-frame ones, with some missing. The repertoire holds 35,000 to 55,000 clones, with roughly four fifths as singletons. Sequencing used PBMCs, obtained around atezolizumab (anti-PD-L1) treatment. All receptors derive from a man aged 65 to 79 with urothelial cancer. The CDR3 runs from the conserved cysteine through the conserved F or W. A D gene is named only where the DNA matches it firmly. The size entry is marked missing in some rows and otherwise reads once, few, many or a size class.

size: NA
D: NA
J: TRBJ2-7
V: TRBV7-9
CDR3: CASSLAAGLLDEQYF
DNA: TGTGCCAGCAGCTTAGCGGCAGGCCTTTTAGACGAGCAGTACTTC

size: NA
D: NA
J: TRBJ2-1
V: TRBV29-1
CDR3: CSLGRAPEQFF
DNA: TGCAGCCTTGGCAGGGCGCCTGAGCAGTTCTTC

size: NA
D: NA
J: TRBJ1-2
V: TRBV6-5
CDR3: CASSYSSGLGSYTF
DNA: TGTGCCAGCAGTTACTCGAGCGGGTTAGGGAGCTACACCTTC

size: NA
D: TRBD1
J: TRBJ2-1
V: TRBV6-6
CDR3: CASSATGTGIHEQFF
DNA: TGTGCCAGCAGTGCGACCGGGACAGGGATCCATGAGCAGTTCTTC

size: NA
D: NA
J: TRBJ1-5
V: TRBV4-3
CDR3: CASSPDTGFQPQHF
DNA: TGCGCCAGCAGCCCAGACACAGGGTTCCAGCCCCAGCATTTT

size: NA
D: TRBD2
J: TRBJ2-7
V: TRBV27
CDR3: CASSLGFPGGDEQYF
DNA: TGTGCCAGCAGTCTAGGGTTTCCGGGGGGGGACGAGCAGTACTTC

size: NA
D: NA
J: TRBJ1-4
V: TRBV6-5
CDR3: CASSYGPGGEKLFF
DNA: TGTGCCAGCAGTTACGGGCCGGGGGGTGAAAAACTGTTTTTT

size: NA
D: TRBD2
J: TRBJ2-5
V: TRBV18
CDR3: CASSPEAGAGGQETQYF
DNA: TGTGCCAGCTCACCGGAGGCCGGAGCGGGGGGGCAAGAGACCCAGTACTTC

size: few
D: TRBD1
J: TRBJ2-1
V: TRBV7-9
CDR3: CASSLTGQGRFF
DNA: TGTGCCAGCAGCTTAACCGGACAGGGGAGATTCTTC

size: NA
D: TRBD2
J: TRBJ2-1
V: TRBV6-5
CDR3: CASGVAGGEQFF
DNA: TGTGCCAGCGGGGTAGCGGGAGGGGAGCAGTTCTTC

size: NA
D: TRBD1
J: TRBJ1-2
V: TRBV18
CDR3: CASSPRGQARYYGYTF
DNA: TGTGCTAGCTCACCAAGGGGACAGGCGAGGTACTATGGCTACACCTTC

size: NA
D: NA
J: TRBJ1-2
V: TRBV6-5
CDR3: CASSYGQVRDGYTF
DNA: TGTGCCAGCAGTTACGGGCAGGTGCGGGATGGCTACACCTTC

size: NA
D: NA
J: TRBJ2-1
V: TRBV28
CDR3: CASSPYNEQFF
DNA: TGTGCCAGCAGTCCATACAATGAGCAGTTCTTC

size: NA
D: NA
J: TRBJ2-7
V: TRBV5-1
CDR3: CASSLALGRDYEQYF
DNA: TGCGCCAGCAGCTTGGCCTTGGGGCGCGACTACGAGCAGTACTTC

size: NA
D: NA
J: TRBJ1-2
V: TRBV5-1
CDR3: CASSAGARGYTF
DNA: TGCGCCAGCAGCGCGGGGGCGCGGGGCTACACCTTC

size: NA
D: TRBD1
J: TRBJ1-1
V: TRBV4-2
CDR3: CASSQDLQGAEAFF
DNA: TGTGCCAGCAGCCAAGATCTTCAGGGGGCTGAAGCTTTCTTT

size: NA
D: NA
J: TRBJ1-4
V: TRBV2
CDR3: CASSVPREEFGKLFF
DNA: TGTGCCAGCAGCGTACCCAGGGAGGAGTTTGGAAAACTGTTTTTT

size: NA
D: NA
J: TRBJ2-7
V: TRBV6-1
CDR3: CASTLAAIYEQYF
DNA: TGTGCCAGCACCCTGGCGGCGATCTACGAGCAGTACTTC

size: NA
D: TRBD1
J: TRBJ1-2
V: TRBV27
CDR3: CASTPTRGRGGYTF
DNA: TGTGCCAGCACCCCTACCAGGGGGCGAGGGGGCTACACCTTC

size: NA
D: TRBD2
J: TRBJ2-5
V: TRBV6-6
CDR3: CASSRTSGKETQYF
DNA: TGTGCCAGCAGTCGGACTAGCGGGAAAGAGACCCAGTACTTC